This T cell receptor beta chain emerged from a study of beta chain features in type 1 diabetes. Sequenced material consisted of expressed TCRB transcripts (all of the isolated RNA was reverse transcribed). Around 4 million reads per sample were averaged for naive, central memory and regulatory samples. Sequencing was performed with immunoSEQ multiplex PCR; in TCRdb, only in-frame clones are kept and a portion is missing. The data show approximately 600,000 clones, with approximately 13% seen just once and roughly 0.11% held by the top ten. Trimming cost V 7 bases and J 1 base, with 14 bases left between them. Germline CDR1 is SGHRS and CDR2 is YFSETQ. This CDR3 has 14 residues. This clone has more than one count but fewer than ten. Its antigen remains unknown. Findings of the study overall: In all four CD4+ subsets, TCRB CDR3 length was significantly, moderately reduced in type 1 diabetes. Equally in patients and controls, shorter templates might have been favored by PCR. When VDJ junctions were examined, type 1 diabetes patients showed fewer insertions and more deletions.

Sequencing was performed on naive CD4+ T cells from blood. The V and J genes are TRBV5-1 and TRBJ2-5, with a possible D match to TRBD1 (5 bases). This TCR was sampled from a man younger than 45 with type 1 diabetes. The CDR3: CASADPRAQETQYF. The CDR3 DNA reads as TGCGCCAGCGCCGACCCCAGGGCCCAAGAGACCCAGTACTTC.